The present TCR beta chain was sequenced within a study of response to subunit inactivated influenza vaccine. General observations from the study: Authors suggested few new T cells are recruited by each seasonal influenza vaccination.

TCRdb independently ran MiXCR on the RT-PCR reads; one entry per CDR3 protein. The data show roughly 570,000 distinct CDR3 sequences, 12% to 15% seen once. This clonotype was observed a few times. Antigen: not known. This receptor was obtained from a man aged 45-65 years who received an inactivated influenza vaccine. Sample: PBMCs from blood, taken roughly 12 days after vaccination.

The CDR3 DNA follows: TGCGCCAGCAGCTTGGAACAGCCGGGGGGTGAGCAGTTCTTC. Protein product: CASSLEQPGGEQFF. This chain connects TRBV5-1 to TRBJ2-1, with TRBD2 matching 7 bases. The V gene end was trimmed by 0 bases and the J gene end by 9 bases; junction bases not matched to a gene: 6. This CDR3 comprises 14 residues. Germline V CDR1 and CDR2: SGHRS, YFSETQ.